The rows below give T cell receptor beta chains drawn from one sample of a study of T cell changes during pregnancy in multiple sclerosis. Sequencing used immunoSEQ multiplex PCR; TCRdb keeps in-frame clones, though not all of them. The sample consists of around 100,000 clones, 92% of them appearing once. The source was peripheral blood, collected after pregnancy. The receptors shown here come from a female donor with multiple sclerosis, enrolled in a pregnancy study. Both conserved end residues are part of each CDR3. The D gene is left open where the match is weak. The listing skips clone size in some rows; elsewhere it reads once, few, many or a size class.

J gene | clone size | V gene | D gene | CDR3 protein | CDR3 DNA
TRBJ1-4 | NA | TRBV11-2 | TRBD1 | CASSSTGSTNEKLFF | TGTGCCAGCAGCTCGACAGGGTCAACTAATGAAAAACTGTTTTTT
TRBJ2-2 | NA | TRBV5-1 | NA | CASRSSHTGELFF | TGCGCCAGCCGAAGCTCCCACACCGGGGAGCTGTTTTTT
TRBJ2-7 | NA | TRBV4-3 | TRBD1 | CASSQVRDSWYEQYF | TGCGCCAGCAGCCAAGTTAGGGACAGTTGGTACGAGCAGTACTTC
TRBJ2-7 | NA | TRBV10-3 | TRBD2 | CATAGASGTYEQYF | TGTGCCACGGCCGGGGCTAGCGGGACATACGAGCAGTACTTC
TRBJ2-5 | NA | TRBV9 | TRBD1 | CASSVGQGVETQYF | TGTGCCAGCAGCGTTGGACAGGGCGTCGAGACCCAGTACTTC
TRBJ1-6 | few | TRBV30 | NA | CAWGGRAGRDSPLHF | TGTGCCTGGGGGGGCCGGGCAGGGAGGGATTCACCCCTCCACTTT
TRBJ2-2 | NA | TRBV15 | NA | CATSRKWSNTGELFF | TGTGCCACCAGCAGAAAGTGGAGTAACACCGGGGAGCTGTTTTTT
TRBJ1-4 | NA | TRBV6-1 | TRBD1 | CASQPGQGENEKLFF | TGTGCCAGCCAGCCCGGACAGGGCGAAAATGAAAAACTGTTTTTT
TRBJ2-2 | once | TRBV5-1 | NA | CASSRTGGEPTGELFF | TGCGCCAGCAGCCGGACGGGGGGCGAGCCCACCGGGGAGCTGTTTTTT
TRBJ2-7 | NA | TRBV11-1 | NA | CASSFDTIAYEQYF | TGTGCCAGCAGCTTCGACACGATCGCCTACGAGCAGTACTTC
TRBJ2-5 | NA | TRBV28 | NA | CASSRWQETQYF | TGTGCCAGCAGTCGGTGGCAAGAGACCCAGTACTTC
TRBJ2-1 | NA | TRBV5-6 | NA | CASSLGSEQFF | TGTGCCAGCAGCTTGGGGAGTGAGCAGTTCTTC
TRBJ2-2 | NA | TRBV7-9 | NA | CASLHPTNTGELFF | TGTGCCAGCTTACACCCAACGAACACCGGGGAGCTGTTTTTT
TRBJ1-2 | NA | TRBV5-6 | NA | CASSAREYGYTF | TGTGCCAGCAGCGCCCGGGAATATGGCTACACCTTC
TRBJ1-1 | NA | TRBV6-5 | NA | CASSPLPDTEAFF | TGTGCCAGCTCCCCCCTCCCGGACACTGAAGCTTTCTTT
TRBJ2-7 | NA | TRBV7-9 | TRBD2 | CASKTSGTYEQYF | TGTGCCAGTAAGACTAGCGGTACCTACGAGCAGTACTTC
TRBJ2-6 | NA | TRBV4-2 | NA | CASSQVQKNSGANVLTF | TGTGCCAGCAGCCAAGTACAGAAAAACTCTGGGGCCAACGTCCTGACTTTC
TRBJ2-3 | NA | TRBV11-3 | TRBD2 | CASSLGTGGEDTQYF | TGTGCCAGCAGCTTAGGGACCGGGGGGGAGGATACGCAGTATTTT
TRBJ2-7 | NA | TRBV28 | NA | CASSPTLGGMAYEQYF | TGTGCCAGCAGCCCCACCCTCGGGGGTATGGCCTACGAGCAGTACTTC
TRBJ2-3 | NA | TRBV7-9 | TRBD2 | CASSFGRGVIRDTQYF | TGTGCCAGCAGCTTCGGGCGGGGGGTCATTCGGGATACGCAGTATTTT
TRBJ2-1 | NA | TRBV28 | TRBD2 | CASSLVGLGSSNEQFF | TGTGCCAGCAGTTTGGTGGGACTAGGTAGTTCCAATGAGCAGTTCTTC
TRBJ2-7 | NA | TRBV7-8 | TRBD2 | CASRQAGGGYEQYF | TGTGCCAGCAGACAAGCGGGAGGCGGCTACGAGCAGTACTTC
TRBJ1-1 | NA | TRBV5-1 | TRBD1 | CASSLQGPRTEAFF | TGCGCCAGCAGCTTACAGGGGCCTAGGACTGAAGCTTTCTTT
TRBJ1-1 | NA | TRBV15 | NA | CATSTSRVTEAFF | TGTGCCACCAGCACATCCCGGGTCACTGAAGCTTTCTTT
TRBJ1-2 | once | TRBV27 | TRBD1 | CASSPQLDRGLSYTF | TGTGCCAGCAGTCCCCAGTTGGACAGGGGGCTTAGCTACACCTTC
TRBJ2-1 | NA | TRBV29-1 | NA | CSVDLGQSYNEQFF | TGCAGCGTTGATTTAGGACAATCCTACAATGAGCAGTTCTTC
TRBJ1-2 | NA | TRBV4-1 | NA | CASSLNLWGVGNYGYTF | TGCGCCAGCAGCCTAAACCTGTGGGGGGTCGGGAACTATGGCTACACCTTC
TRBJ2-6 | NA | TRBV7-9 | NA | CASSATTPSGANVLTF | TGTGCCAGCAGCGCGACTACACCCTCTGGGGCCAACGTCCTGACTTTC
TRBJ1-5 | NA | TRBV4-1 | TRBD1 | CASSRGQGNQPQHF | TGCGCCAGCAGCAGGGGACAGGGGAATCAGCCCCAGCATTTT
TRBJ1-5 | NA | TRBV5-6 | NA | CASSLRGTKPQHF | TGTGCCAGCAGCTTGCGGGGGACTAAGCCCCAGCATTTT
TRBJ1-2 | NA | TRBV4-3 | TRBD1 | CASSQAGGLDYGYTF | TGCGCCAGCAGCCAAGCAGGGGGCCTGGACTATGGCTACACCTTC
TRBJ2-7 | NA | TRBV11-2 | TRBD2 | CASSLSTSVDEQYF | TGTGCCAGCAGCCTTTCGACTAGCGTAGACGAGCAGTACTTC
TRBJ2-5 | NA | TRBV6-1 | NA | CASSGGRETQYF | TGTGCCAGCAGTGGGGGGCGAGAGACCCAGTACTTC
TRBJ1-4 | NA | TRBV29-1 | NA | CSVAHWRNEKLFF | TGCAGCGTTGCCCATTGGAGAAATGAAAAACTGTTTTTT
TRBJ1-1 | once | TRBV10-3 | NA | CAISGGANFKAFF | TGTGCCATCAGTGGTGGAGCTAATTTTAAGGCTTTCTTT
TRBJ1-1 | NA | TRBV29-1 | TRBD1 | CSGNNRDRATEAFF | TGCAGCGGGAACAACCGGGACAGGGCCACTGAAGCTTTCTTT
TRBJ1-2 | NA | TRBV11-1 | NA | CASSRGAGVGYGYTF | TGTGCCAGCAGCAGAGGGGCAGGGGTCGGCTATGGCTACACCTTC